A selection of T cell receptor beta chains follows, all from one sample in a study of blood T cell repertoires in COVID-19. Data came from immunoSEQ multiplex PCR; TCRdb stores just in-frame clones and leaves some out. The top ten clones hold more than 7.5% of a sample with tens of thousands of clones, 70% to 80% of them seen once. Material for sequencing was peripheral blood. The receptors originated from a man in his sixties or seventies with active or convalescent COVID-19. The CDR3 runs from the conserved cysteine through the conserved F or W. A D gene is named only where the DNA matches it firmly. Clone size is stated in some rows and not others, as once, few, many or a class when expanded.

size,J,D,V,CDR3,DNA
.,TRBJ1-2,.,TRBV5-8,CASSLGRGGYTF,TGTGCCAGCAGCTTGGGGAGGGGAGGCTACACCTTC
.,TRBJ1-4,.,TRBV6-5,CASSYQGAEKLFF,TGTGCCAGCAGTTATCAGGGTGCTGAAAAACTGTTTTTT
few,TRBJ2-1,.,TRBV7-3,CASSFQGGDNEQFF,TGTGCCAGCAGCTTCCAAGGAGGGGACAATGAGCAGTTCTTC
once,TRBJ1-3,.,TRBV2,CASSVGGGGNTIYF,TGTGCCAGCAGTGTTGGGGGCGGGGGAAACACCATATATTTT
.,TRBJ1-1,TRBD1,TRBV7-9,CASRTGTGQAFF,TGTGCCAGCAGGACCGGGACAGGCCAAGCTTTCTTT
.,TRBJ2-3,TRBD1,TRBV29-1,CSESPGQVTDTQYF,TGCAGCGAGAGCCCGGGACAGGTCACAGATACGCAGTATTTT
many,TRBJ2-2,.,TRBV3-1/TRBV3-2,CAAHILPRGNTGELFF,TGTGCCGCCCACATCTTGCCCAGGGGAAACACCGGGGAGCTGTTTTTT
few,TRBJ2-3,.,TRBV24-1,CATSDRTRGSTDTQYF,TGTGCCACCAGTGACAGGACAAGGGGGAGTACAGATACGCAGTATTTT
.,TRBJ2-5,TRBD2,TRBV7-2,CASSLSAVAGGETQYF,TGTGCCAGCAGCTTAAGTGCGGTAGCGGGGGGGGAGACCCAGTACTTC
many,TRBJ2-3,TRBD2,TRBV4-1,CASSQPGTSGKGADTQYF,TGCGCCAGCAGCCAACCCGGGACTAGCGGGAAGGGGGCAGATACGCAGTATTTT
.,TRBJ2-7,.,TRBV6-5,CASRADRSYEQYF,TGTGCCAGCAGGGCCGACAGGTCCTACGAGCAGTACTTC
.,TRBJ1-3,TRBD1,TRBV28,CASSFRGGASGNTIYF,TGTGCCAGCAGTTTCAGAGGGGGCGCCTCTGGAAACACCATATATTTT
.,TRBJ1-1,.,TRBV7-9,CASSSLQGTEAFF,TGTGCCAGCAGCTCCCTACAGGGAACTGAAGCTTTCTTT
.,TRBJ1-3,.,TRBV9,CASSPDTGDTIYF,TGTGCCAGCAGCCCCGACACCGGTGACACCATATATTTT
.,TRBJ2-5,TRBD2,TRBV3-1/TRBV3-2,CASSGPGLAEPPETQYF,TGTGCCAGCAGCGGGCCGGGACTAGCGGAGCCCCCAGAGACCCAGTACTTC
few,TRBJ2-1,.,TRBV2,CASSEETGLEQFF,TGTGCCAGCAGTGAGGAGACAGGACTTGAGCAGTTCTTC
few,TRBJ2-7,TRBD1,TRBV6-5,CASSKGAPSYEQYF,TGTGCCAGCAGTAAGGGGGCCCCCTCCTACGAGCAGTACTTC
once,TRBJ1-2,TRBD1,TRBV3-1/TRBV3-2,CASSQRQGASDGYTF,TGTGCCAGCAGCCAGAGACAGGGGGCTTCGGATGGCTACACCTTC
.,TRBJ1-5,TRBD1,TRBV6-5,CASRRDRNNQPQHF,TGTGCCAGCAGACGGGACAGAAACAATCAGCCCCAGCATTTT
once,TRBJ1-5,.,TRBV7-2,CASSLDRNQPQHF,TGTGCCAGCAGCCTCGACAGGAATCAGCCCCAGCATTTT
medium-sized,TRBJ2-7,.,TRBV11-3,CASSLGVGAAYEQYF,TGTGCCAGCAGCTTAGGGGTGGGGGCAGCCTACGAGCAGTACTTC
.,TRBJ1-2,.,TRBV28,CASSFTAYNYGYTF,TGTGCCAGCAGTTTTACAGCTTATAACTATGGCTACACCTTC
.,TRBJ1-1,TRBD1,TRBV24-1,CATSDGTGEDTEAFF,TGTGCCACCAGTGATGGGACAGGGGAGGACACTGAAGCTTTCTTT
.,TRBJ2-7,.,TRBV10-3,CAISETGYEQYF,TGTGCCATCAGTGAAACCGGGTACGAGCAGTACTTC
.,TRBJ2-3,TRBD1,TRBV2,CASSEAWGTGGSDTQYF,TGTGCCAGCAGTGAAGCCTGGGGGACAGGGGGGTCAGATACGCAGTATTTT
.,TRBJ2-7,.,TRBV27,CASSLRPSTEGGYEQYF,TGTGCCAGCAGTTTAAGGCCGAGTACTGAAGGGGGATACGAGCAGTACTTC
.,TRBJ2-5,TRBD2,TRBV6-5,CASSSSGGGDETQYF,TGTGCCAGCAGTTCTAGCGGGGGCGGGGACGAGACCCAGTACTTC
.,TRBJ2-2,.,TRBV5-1,CASSPDTYTGELFF,TGCGCCAGCAGCCCGGACACTTACACCGGGGAGCTGTTTTTT
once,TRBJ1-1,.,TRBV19,CATSLGRAFF,TGTGCCACTTCGCTAGGGAGAGCTTTCTTT
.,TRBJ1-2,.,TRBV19,CASRNTQGGNTF,TGTGCCAGTAGAAATACCCAGGGTGGAAACACCTTC
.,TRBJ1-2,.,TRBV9,CASSVYGGIYGYTF,TGTGCCAGCAGCGTTTACGGGGGGATCTATGGCTACACCTTC
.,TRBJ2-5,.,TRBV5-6,CASSFGGGPQETQYF,TGTGCCAGCAGCTTCGGAGGGGGCCCGCAAGAGACCCAGTACTTC
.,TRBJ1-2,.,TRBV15,CATSRAGFYGYTF,TGTGCCACCAGCAGAGCCGGGTTCTATGGCTACACCTTC
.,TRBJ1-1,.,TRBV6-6,CASRPQGNTEAFF,TGTGCCAGCAGACCTCAGGGGAACACTGAAGCTTTCTTT
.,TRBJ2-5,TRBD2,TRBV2,CANNAGEETQYF,TGTGCCAACAATGCGGGGGAAGAGACCCAGTACTTC
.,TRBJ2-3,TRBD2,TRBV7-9,CASSQRGVDTQYF,TGTGCCAGCAGCCAGCGGGGGGTAGATACGCAGTATTTT
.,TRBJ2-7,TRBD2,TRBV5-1,CASSRGTSGTYEQYF,TGCGCCAGCAGCCGGGGGACTAGCGGGACCTACGAGCAGTACTTC
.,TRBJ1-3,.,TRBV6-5,CASTPMTVSGNTIYF,TGTGCCAGCACCCCGATGACAGTCTCTGGAAACACCATATATTTT
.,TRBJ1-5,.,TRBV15,CATSTGGGHAFYSNQPQHF,TGTGCCACCAGCACCGGGGGGGGACATGCGTTTTATAGCAATCAGCCCCAGCATTTT
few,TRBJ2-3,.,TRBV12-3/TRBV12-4,CASSPSTDTQYF,TGTGCCAGCAGTCCTAGCACAGATACGCAGTATTTT
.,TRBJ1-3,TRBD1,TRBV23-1,CASSQSGTGKENTIYF,TGCGCCAGCAGTCAGTCCGGGACAGGGAAGGAAAACACCATATATTTT
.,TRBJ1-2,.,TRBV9,CASRSQGRNYGYTF,TGTGCCAGCAGGAGTCAGGGTCGTAACTATGGCTACACCTTC
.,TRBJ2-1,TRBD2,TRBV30,CAWVAGYEQFF,TGTGCCTGGGTAGCGGGGTATGAGCAGTTCTTC
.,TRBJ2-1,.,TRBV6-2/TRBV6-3,CASSRSPQFF,TGTGCCAGCAGCCGTAGCCCCCAGTTCTTC